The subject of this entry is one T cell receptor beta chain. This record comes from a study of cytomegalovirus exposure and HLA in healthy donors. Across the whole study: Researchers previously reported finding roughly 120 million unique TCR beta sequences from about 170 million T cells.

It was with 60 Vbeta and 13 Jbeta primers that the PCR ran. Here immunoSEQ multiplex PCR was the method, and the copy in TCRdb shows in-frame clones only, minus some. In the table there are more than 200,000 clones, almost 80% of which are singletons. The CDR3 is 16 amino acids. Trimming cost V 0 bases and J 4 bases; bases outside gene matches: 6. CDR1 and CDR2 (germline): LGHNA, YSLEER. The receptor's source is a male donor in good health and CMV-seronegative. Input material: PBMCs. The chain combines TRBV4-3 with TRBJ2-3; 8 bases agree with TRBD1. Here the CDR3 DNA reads TGCGCCAGCAGCCAAGATGCAGGGGGCGGGGCAGATACGCAGTATTTT. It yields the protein CASSQDAGGGADTQYF.